The rows below give T cell receptor beta chains drawn from one sample of a study of shared clonotypes between healthy human individuals. The data were produced by immunoSEQ multiplex PCR, yet TCRdb's version contains in-frame clones alone and is incomplete. Of approximately 460,000 clones listed, approximately 77% are singletons. The sample was PBMCs. Receptors originate from a woman aged 35 to 49 in good health. Some clones in this sample may be carry-over from other donors' samples. CDR3s include the opening cysteine and the closing phenylalanine or tryptophan. The D gene is left open where the match is weak. Rows give clone size only sometimes, using once, few, many, or a class for an expanded clone.

clone size	V gene	J gene	D gene	CDR3 DNA	CDR3 protein
-	TRBV4-1	TRBJ2-7	-	TGCGCCAGCAGCCGGCGGACGGCTCAGTCCTACGAGCAGTACTTC	CASSRRTAQSYEQYF
-	TRBV5-1	TRBJ1-1	TRBD1	TGCGCCAGCAGCCTACGTTCCGGGACAGGCCATGAAGCTTTCTTT	CASSLRSGTGHEAFF
-	TRBV5-1	TRBJ2-1	TRBD2	TGCGCCAGCAGCTTGGTGCTAGCGGGAGCTGGCGAGCAGTTCTTC	CASSLVLAGAGEQFF
many	TRBV10-2	TRBJ2-7	TRBD2	TGCGCCAGCACTCCGGGACTAGCGTGGCACGAGCAGTACTTC	CASTPGLAWHEQYF
-	TRBV6-1	TRBJ2-1	TRBD2	TGTGCCAGCAGTGGTAGCGGGAGGTTTAATGAGCAGTTCTTC	CASSGSGRFNEQFF
-	TRBV19	TRBJ2-7	-	TGTGCCAGTAGTAGCCCCGGGATCTCCTACGAGCAGTACTTC	CASSSPGISYEQYF
-	TRBV6-6	TRBJ2-2	TRBD2	TGTGCCACCTCGGGAGGGAACACCGGGGAGCTGTTTTTT	CATSGGNTGELFF
-	TRBV15	TRBJ1-3	-	TGTGCCACCAGCAGACACACGTCCAGCTCTGGAAACACCATATATTTT	CATSRHTSSSGNTIYF
once	TRBV7-9	TRBJ2-1	-	TGTGCCAGCAGCTTAGATTGGCAGTTCTTC	CASSLDWQFF
few	TRBV7-7	TRBJ1-1	-	TGTGCCAGCAGCTTAGAGGAGGGCTCTAGAGCTTTCTTT	CASSLEEGSRAFF
-	TRBV29-1	TRBJ2-1	TRBD1	TGCAGCCCGGGACAGGGAGGCGATGAGCAGTTCTTC	CSPGQGGDEQFF
-	TRBV4-3	TRBJ1-5	-	TGCGCCAGCAGCCAAGATCTAGGTCAGCCCCAGCATTTT	CASSQDLGQPQHF
-	TRBV21-1	TRBJ1-1	-	TGTGCCAGCACCGGGACAGAAGCTTTCTTT	CASTGTEAFF
-	TRBV4-2	TRBJ2-6	TRBD1	TGTGCCAGCTCGACAGGGATTGGGGCCAACGTCCTGACTTTC	CASSTGIGANVLTF
-	TRBV27	TRBJ1-2	TRBD1	TGTGCCAGCAGTCCCGACAGGGTAGGACGTTGGGTCTATGGCTACACCTTC	CASSPDRVGRWVYGYTF